This T cell receptor beta chain is drawn from a study of cytomegalovirus exposure and HLA in healthy donors. General study results and limits: TCR sequences were mostly rare, though some public TCRs occurred in many donors. Through in vitro validation, three CMV-associated chains were shown to be specific for CMV antigens.

On this clone itself: Its antigen remains unidentified.

Generated by immunoSEQ multiplex PCR, the TCRdb table keeps only in-frame clones and is missing some. The data contain 250,000 to 400,000 clones, 88% of them singletons. Trimming left V 3 bases short and J 4 bases short, with 9 bases between. The germline V gene has CDR1 SGHTA and CDR2 FQGNSA. CDR3 length: 14 amino acids. Sequenced sample: PBMCs. The chain employs TRBV7-2 and TRBJ2-2; a possible D gene is TRBD1 (6 bases). This TCR was sampled from a man in his thirties or forties in good health and CMV-seronegative. CDR3 amino acids: CASSFGTRTGELFF. The CDR3, as DNA: TGTGCCAGCAGCTTCGGGACACGCACCGGGGAGCTGTTTTTT.